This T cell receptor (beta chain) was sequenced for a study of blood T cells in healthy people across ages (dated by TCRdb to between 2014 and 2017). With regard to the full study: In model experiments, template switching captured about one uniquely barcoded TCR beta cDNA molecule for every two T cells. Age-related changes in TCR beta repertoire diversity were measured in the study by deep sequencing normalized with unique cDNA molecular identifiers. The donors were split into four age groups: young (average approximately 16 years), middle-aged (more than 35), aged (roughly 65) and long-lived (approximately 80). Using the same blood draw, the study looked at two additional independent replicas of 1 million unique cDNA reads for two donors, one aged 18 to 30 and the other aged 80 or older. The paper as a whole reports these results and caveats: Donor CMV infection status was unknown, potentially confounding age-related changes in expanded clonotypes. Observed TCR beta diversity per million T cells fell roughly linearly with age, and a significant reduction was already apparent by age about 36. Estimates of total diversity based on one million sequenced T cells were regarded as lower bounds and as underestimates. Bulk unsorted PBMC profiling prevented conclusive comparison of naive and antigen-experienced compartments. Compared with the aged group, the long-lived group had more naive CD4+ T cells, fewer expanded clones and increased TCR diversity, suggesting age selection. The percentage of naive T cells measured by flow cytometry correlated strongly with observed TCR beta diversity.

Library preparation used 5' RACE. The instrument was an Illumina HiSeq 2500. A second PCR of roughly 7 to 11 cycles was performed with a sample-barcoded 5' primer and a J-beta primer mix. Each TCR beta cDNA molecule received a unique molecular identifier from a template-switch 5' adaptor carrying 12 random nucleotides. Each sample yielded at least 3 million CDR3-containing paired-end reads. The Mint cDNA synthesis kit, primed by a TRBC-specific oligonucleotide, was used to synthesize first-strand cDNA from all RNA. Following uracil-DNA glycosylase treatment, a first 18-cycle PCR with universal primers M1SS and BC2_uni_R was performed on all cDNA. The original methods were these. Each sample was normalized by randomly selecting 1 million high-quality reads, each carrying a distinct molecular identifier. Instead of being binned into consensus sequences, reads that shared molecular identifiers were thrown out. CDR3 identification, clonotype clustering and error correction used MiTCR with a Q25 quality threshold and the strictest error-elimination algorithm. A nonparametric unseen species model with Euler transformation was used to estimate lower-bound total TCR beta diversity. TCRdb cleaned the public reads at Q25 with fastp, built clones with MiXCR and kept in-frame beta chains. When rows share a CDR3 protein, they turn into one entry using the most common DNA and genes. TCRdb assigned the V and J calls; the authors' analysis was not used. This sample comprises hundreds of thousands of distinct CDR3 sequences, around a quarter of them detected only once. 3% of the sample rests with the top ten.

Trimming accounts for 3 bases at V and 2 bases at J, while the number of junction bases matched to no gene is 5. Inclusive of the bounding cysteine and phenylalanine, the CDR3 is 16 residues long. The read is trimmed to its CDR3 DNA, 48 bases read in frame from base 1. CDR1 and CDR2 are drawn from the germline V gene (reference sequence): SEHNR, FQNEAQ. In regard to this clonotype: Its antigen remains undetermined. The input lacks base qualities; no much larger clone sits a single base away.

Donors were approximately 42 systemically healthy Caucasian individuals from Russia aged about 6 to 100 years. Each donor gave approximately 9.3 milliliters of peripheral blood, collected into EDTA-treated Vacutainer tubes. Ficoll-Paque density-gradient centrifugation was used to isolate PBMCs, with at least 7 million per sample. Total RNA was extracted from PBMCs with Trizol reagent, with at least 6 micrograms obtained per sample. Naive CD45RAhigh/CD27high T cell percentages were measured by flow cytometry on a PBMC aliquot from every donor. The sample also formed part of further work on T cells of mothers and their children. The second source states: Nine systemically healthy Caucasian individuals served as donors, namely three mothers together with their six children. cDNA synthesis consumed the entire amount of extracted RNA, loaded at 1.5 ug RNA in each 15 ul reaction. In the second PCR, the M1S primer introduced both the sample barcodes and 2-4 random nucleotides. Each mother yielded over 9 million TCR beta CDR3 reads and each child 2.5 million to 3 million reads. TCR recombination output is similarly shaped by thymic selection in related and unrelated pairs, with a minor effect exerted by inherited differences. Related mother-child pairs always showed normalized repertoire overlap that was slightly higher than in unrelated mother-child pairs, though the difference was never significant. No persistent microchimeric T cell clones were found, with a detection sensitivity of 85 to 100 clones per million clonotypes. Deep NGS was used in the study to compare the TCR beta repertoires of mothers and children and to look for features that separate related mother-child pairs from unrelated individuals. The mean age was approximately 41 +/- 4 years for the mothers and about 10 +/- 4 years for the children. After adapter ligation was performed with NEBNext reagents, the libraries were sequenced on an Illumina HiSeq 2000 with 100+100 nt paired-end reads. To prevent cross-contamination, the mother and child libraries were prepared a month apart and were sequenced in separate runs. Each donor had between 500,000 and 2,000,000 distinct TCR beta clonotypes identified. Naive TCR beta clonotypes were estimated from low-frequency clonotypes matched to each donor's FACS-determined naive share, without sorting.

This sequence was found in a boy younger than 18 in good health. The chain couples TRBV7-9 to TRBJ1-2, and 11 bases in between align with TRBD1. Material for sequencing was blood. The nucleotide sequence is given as TGTGCCAGCAGCTTGGGACAGGGGGAAGTCAACTATGGCTACACCTTC. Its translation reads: CASSLGQGEVNYGYTF.